Listed below are T cell receptor beta chains from one sample, sequenced in a study of blood T cell repertoires in COVID-19. The assay was immunoSEQ multiplex PCR, and TCRdb's table has in-frame clones only and misses some. This table holds 100,000 to 150,000 clones, around 89% found once. The material sequenced was peripheral blood. The receptor source for this set is a man in his 60s with COVID-19, enrolled during active disease. Both conserved end residues are part of each CDR3. The D gene is left open where the match is weak. A clone size is listed for some rows: how often the clone was seen (once, few, many), or a class if it is expanded.

d_call: TRBD1
v_call: TRBV16
j_call: TRBJ1-2
clone_size: once
cdr3_aa: CASSQSRGTGASGYTF
cdr3_nt: TGTGCCAGCAGCCAATCCAGGGGGACAGGGGCTTCTGGCTACACCTTC

d_call: NA
v_call: TRBV5-4
j_call: TRBJ1-4
clone_size: NA
cdr3_aa: CASSLRGGDEKLFF
cdr3_nt: TGTGCCAGCAGCTTAAGAGGGGGTGATGAAAAACTGTTTTTT

d_call: NA
v_call: TRBV9
j_call: TRBJ2-2
clone_size: NA
cdr3_aa: CASSPSGTSRAGELFF
cdr3_nt: TGTGCCAGCAGCCCCTCCGGGACTTCGAGGGCCGGGGAGCTGTTTTTT

d_call: NA
v_call: TRBV11-2
j_call: TRBJ1-2
clone_size: NA
cdr3_aa: CASSPDIGYGYTF
cdr3_nt: TGTGCCAGCAGCCCCGACATTGGCTATGGCTACACCTTC

d_call: TRBD1
v_call: TRBV28
j_call: TRBJ1-6
clone_size: few
cdr3_aa: CASSLRTGVGSPLHF
cdr3_nt: TGTGCCAGCAGTTTAAGGACAGGGGTTGGGTCACCCCTCCACTTT

d_call: NA
v_call: TRBV30
j_call: TRBJ2-7
clone_size: NA
cdr3_aa: CAWSKARIGGSGQYF
cdr3_nt: TGTGCCTGGAGCAAGGCGAGGATAGGGGGTTCGGGGCAGTACTTC

d_call: NA
v_call: TRBV4-1
j_call: TRBJ1-1
clone_size: NA
cdr3_aa: CASSQDSPNTEAFF
cdr3_nt: TGCGCCAGCAGCCAGGACAGTCCGAACACTGAAGCTTTCTTT

d_call: TRBD1
v_call: TRBV11-2
j_call: TRBJ1-4
clone_size: NA
cdr3_aa: CASRARGLVEKLFF
cdr3_nt: TGTGCCAGCAGGGCTAGGGGGCTGGTTGAAAAACTGTTTTTT

d_call: NA
v_call: TRBV21-1
j_call: TRBJ2-7
clone_size: NA
cdr3_aa: CASSLTRGGFYEQYF
cdr3_nt: TGTGCCAGCAGCTTAACCCGCGGCGGGTTCTACGAGCAGTACTTC

d_call: NA
v_call: TRBV6-6
j_call: TRBJ1-1
clone_size: NA
cdr3_aa: CASTIGATEAFF
cdr3_nt: TGTGCCAGCACGATCGGAGCCACTGAAGCTTTCTTT

d_call: NA
v_call: TRBV28
j_call: TRBJ2-3
clone_size: NA
cdr3_aa: CASSPGADTQYF
cdr3_nt: TGTGCCAGCAGTCCGGGGGCAGATACGCAGTATTTT

d_call: TRBD1
v_call: TRBV4-2
j_call: TRBJ1-2
clone_size: NA
cdr3_aa: CASSQVGRPTGTYGYTF
cdr3_nt: TGTGCCAGCAGCCAAGTGGGCCGCCCGACAGGGACCTATGGCTACACCTTC

d_call: NA
v_call: TRBV7-2
j_call: TRBJ2-2
clone_size: NA
cdr3_aa: CASSKGVTGELFF
cdr3_nt: TGTGCCAGCAGTAAGGGGGTAACCGGGGAGCTGTTTTTT

d_call: NA
v_call: TRBV5-5
j_call: TRBJ2-7
clone_size: NA
cdr3_aa: CASSPDRRSRF
cdr3_nt: TGTGCCAGCAGCCCCGACAGACGTAGTAGGTTC

d_call: TRBD1
v_call: TRBV5-8
j_call: TRBJ1-2
clone_size: once
cdr3_aa: CASSWGQGADYGYTF
cdr3_nt: TGTGCCAGCAGCTGGGGACAGGGGGCGGACTATGGCTACACCTTC

d_call: NA
v_call: TRBV25-1
j_call: TRBJ1-5
clone_size: few
cdr3_aa: CASRGWGGHQPQHF
cdr3_nt: TGTGCCAGCAGGGGGTGGGGGGGCCATCAGCCCCAGCATTTT

d_call: TRBD1
v_call: TRBV5-1
j_call: TRBJ1-3
clone_size: NA
cdr3_aa: CASSRWAGQGEPSGNTIYF
cdr3_nt: TGCGCCAGCAGCCGCTGGGCGGGACAGGGGGAACCCTCTGGAAACACCATATATTTT

d_call: NA
v_call: TRBV6-5
j_call: TRBJ2-2
clone_size: NA
cdr3_aa: CASRRVRTGELFF
cdr3_nt: TGTGCCAGCCGCAGGGTGCGGACCGGGGAGCTGTTTTTT

d_call: NA
v_call: TRBV20-1
j_call: TRBJ1-5
clone_size: NA
cdr3_aa: CSAAGDQPQHF
cdr3_nt: TGCAGTGCTGCAGGGGATCAGCCCCAGCATTTT

d_call: NA
v_call: TRBV6-5
j_call: TRBJ1-2
clone_size: NA
cdr3_aa: CASSYSTGGGVGYTF
cdr3_nt: TGTGCCAGCAGTTACTCGACGGGGGGAGGGGTTGGCTACACCTTC

d_call: TRBD1
v_call: TRBV5-1
j_call: TRBJ1-2
clone_size: NA
cdr3_aa: CASSETGVGYTF
cdr3_nt: TGCGCCAGCAGCGAGACAGGGGTTGGCTACACCTTC

d_call: TRBD1
v_call: TRBV10-1
j_call: TRBJ2-3
clone_size: once
cdr3_aa: CASSQGTGGTDTQYF
cdr3_nt: TGCGCCAGCAGTCAAGGGACAGGGGGCACAGATACGCAGTATTTT

d_call: NA
v_call: TRBV20-1
j_call: TRBJ2-1
clone_size: NA
cdr3_aa: CSATHYNEQFF
cdr3_nt: TGCAGTGCTACCCATTACAATGAGCAGTTCTTC

d_call: NA
v_call: TRBV5-4
j_call: TRBJ1-1
clone_size: NA
cdr3_aa: CASSRGWTEAFF
cdr3_nt: TGTGCCAGCAGCCGAGGGTGGACTGAAGCTTTCTTT

d_call: NA
v_call: TRBV6-5
j_call: TRBJ1-6
clone_size: NA
cdr3_aa: CASSSTGEYNSPLHF
cdr3_nt: TGTGCCAGCAGTTCGACTGGGGAGTATAATTCACCCCTCCACTTT

d_call: TRBD2
v_call: TRBV6-5
j_call: TRBJ2-1
clone_size: NA
cdr3_aa: CASRNVAGGGNEQFF
cdr3_nt: TGTGCCAGCAGAAACGTAGCGGGGGGAGGGAATGAGCAGTTCTTC

d_call: TRBD1
v_call: TRBV2
j_call: TRBJ1-5
clone_size: NA
cdr3_aa: CASSRDRGNQPQHF
cdr3_nt: TGTGCCAGCAGTCGGGACAGGGGGAATCAGCCCCAGCATTTT

d_call: NA
v_call: TRBV12-3/TRBV12-4
j_call: TRBJ2-5
clone_size: NA
cdr3_aa: CASSLGRETQYF
cdr3_nt: TGTGCCAGCAGCTTGGGGCGCGAGACCCAGTACTTC

d_call: TRBD1
v_call: TRBV24-1
j_call: TRBJ1-5
clone_size: NA
cdr3_aa: CATRGQGGPQPQHF
cdr3_nt: TGTGCCACCCGAGGACAGGGAGGACCTCAGCCCCAGCATTTT

d_call: NA
v_call: TRBV6-5
j_call: TRBJ1-3
clone_size: NA
cdr3_aa: CASSLTVSGNTIYF
cdr3_nt: TGTGCCAGCAGCTTGACAGTCTCTGGAAACACCATATATTTT

d_call: TRBD1
v_call: TRBV9
j_call: TRBJ1-3
clone_size: NA
cdr3_aa: CASSGGQISSGNTIYF
cdr3_nt: TGTGCCAGCAGCGGGGGACAGATTTCCTCTGGAAACACCATATATTTT

d_call: NA
v_call: TRBV28
j_call: TRBJ2-5
clone_size: NA
cdr3_aa: CASSLSKWETQYF
cdr3_nt: TGTGCCAGCAGTTTGAGTAAGTGGGAGACCCAGTACTTC

d_call: NA
v_call: TRBV28
j_call: TRBJ1-6
clone_size: NA
cdr3_aa: CASSWDIGASWSYNSPLHF
cdr3_nt: TGTGCCAGCAGCTGGGACATTGGTGCCTCTTGGTCCTATAATTCACCCCTCCACTTT

d_call: TRBD1
v_call: TRBV6-6
j_call: TRBJ1-4
clone_size: NA
cdr3_aa: CASSGRQGSSNEKLFF
cdr3_nt: TGTGCCAGCAGTGGACGACAGGGATCTTCTAATGAAAAACTGTTTTTT

d_call: NA
v_call: TRBV5-1
j_call: TRBJ2-1
clone_size: NA
cdr3_aa: CASSYSGGTPSNEQFF
cdr3_nt: TGCGCCAGCAGCTACTCCGGAGGGACGCCTTCCAATGAGCAGTTCTTC

d_call: TRBD2
v_call: TRBV7-9
j_call: TRBJ2-7
clone_size: NA
cdr3_aa: CASTGSGGSYEQYF
cdr3_nt: TGTGCCAGCACGGGGAGCGGGGGCTCCTACGAGCAGTACTTC

d_call: TRBD1
v_call: TRBV6-2/TRBV6-3
j_call: TRBJ1-1
clone_size: few
cdr3_aa: CASSPGTGRENTEAFF
cdr3_nt: TGTGCCAGCAGTCCCGGGACAGGGCGCGAGAACACTGAAGCTTTCTTT